This TCR beta chain was observed in a study of T cell repertoires in cytomegalovirus infection. Study in general: CMV infection and matching HLA type were both indicated by public TCR beta signatures. Study-level results: Ex vivo, HLA-C-restricted CMV-specific TCR beta clonotypes prevailed over the rest of the response.

Germline values: CDR1 SGHVS, CDR2 FNYEAQ. This CDR3 comprises 14 residues. Deletions cut 5 bases from V and 8 bases from J, with 15 bases between. As concerns this clonotype: Its antigen remains unidentified.

Via MiXCR, TCRdb re-called the reads, giving one row per CDR3 protein. The table lists about 830,000 distinct CDR3 sequences, 30% to 35% of them singletons. Specimen: cultured CD8+ T cells from PBMCs, collected from culture after CMV antigen stimulation. The chain carries TRBV7-6 and TRBJ1-4, with no clear D. The clonotype comes from a human donor in good health (CMV status not recorded). Some clones in this sample may be carry-over from other donors' samples. CDR3 nucleotide sequence: TGTGCCAGCAGCCAGCCCTTACATTGGGAAAAACTGTTTTTT. This encodes CASSQPLHWEKLFF.